The subject of this entry is one TCR beta chain. The target antigen is unknown. Here immunoSEQ multiplex PCR was the method, and the copy in TCRdb shows in-frame clones only, minus some. The sample includes 90,000 or so clones, 75% to 85% of them seen just once. These data originate in a study of glioma-infiltrating T cells after dendritic cell vaccination. Study context: Patients received autologous tumor lysate-pulsed dendritic cell vaccination between about 2003 and 2013.

Documented time point: after dendritic cell vaccination, including at tumor progression/relapse. All glioblastoma patients lacked an isocitrate dehydrogenase mutation. Study-wide findings and caveats: Higher pretreatment TIL content predicted longer progression-free time and survival.

Sequenced here: blood, sampled after dendritic cell vaccination. The clonotype was recovered from a human donor with glioblastoma.

CDR3 sequence reads: CASSGTGDNSPLHF. The CDR3 nucleotides read TGTGCCAGCAGTGGGACAGGGGATAATTCACCCCTCCACTTT. The chain joins TRBV6-5 to TRBJ1-6; 10 nucleotides align to TRBD1. V gave up 5 bases and J gave up 5 bases; unmatched junction bases: 0. The germline CDR1 and CDR2 sequences are MNHEY and SVGAGI. CDR3 size: 14 residues.